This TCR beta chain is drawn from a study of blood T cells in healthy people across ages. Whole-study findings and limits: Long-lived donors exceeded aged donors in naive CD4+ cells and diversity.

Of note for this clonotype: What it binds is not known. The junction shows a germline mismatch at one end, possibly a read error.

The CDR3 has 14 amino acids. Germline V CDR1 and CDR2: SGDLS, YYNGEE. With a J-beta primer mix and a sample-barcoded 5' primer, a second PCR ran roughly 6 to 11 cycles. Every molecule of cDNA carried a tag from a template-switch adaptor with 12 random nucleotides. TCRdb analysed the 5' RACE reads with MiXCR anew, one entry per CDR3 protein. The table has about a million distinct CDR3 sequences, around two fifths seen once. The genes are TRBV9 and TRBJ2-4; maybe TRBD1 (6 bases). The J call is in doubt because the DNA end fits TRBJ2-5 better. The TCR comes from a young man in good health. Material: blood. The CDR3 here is CASSGGGVQGTQYF. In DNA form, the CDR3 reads TGTGCCAGCAGCGGAGGGGGAGTTCAAGGGACCCAGTACTTC.